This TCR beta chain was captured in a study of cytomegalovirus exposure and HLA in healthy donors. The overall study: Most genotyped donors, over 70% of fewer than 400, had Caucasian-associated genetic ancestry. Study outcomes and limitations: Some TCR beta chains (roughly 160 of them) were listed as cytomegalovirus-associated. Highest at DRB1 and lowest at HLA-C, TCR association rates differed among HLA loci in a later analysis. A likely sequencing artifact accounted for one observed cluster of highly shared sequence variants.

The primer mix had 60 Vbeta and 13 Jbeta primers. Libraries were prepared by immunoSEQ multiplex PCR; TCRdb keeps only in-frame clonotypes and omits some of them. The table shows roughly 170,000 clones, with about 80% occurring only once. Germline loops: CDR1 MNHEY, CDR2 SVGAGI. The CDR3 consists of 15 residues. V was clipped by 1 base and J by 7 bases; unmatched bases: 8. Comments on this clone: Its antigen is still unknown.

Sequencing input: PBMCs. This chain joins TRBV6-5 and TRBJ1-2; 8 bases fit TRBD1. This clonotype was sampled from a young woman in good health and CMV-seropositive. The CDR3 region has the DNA TGTGCCAGCAGTTACTGGCGTCAGGGGGCGTCTGGCTACACCTTC. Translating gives CASSYWRQGASGYTF.